These 15 T cell receptor beta chains were sequenced from one sample in a study of T cells expressing NK-cell markers. TCRdb re-called the 5' RACE reads, yielding one record per CDR3 amino acid sequence without DNA. The sample table sets out 160,000 or so distinct CDR3 sequences. The sequenced sample consisted of blood T cells: a sorted CD56 or NKG2C T cell subset, CD4+ or CD8+ T cells, or bulk PBMC T cells (not recorded which). Every receptor here comes from a woman aged 18-70 years in good health.

The J gene is TRBJ1-2, the V gene TRBV5-1; the D gene TCRdb calls, TRBD1, cannot be checked with no DNA. CDR1 and CDR2 from the germline V gene are SGHRS and YFSETQ. The CDR3 has 14 amino acids. CDR3 region: CASSIDRGSYGYTF.

The chain recombines TRBV5-1 with TRBJ2-1; there is no DNA to check the TCRdb D call of TRBD2. CDR3 length: 15 amino acids. Germline V CDR1 and CDR2: SGHRS, YFSETQ. CDR3 protein: CASSQGLAGGNEQFF.

J is TRBJ1-1 and V is TRBV5-1. This CDR3 has 15 amino acids. Germline V CDR1 and CDR2: SGHRS, YFSETQ. The CDR3 is CASSLGTAVNTEAFF.

This sequence joins TRBV12-3 or TRBV12-4 and TRBJ2-1; TCRdb picks TRBD1, but there is no DNA to check that call. The CDR3 is 11 amino acids. The CDR3 is CASSSGLGQFF.

The rearrangement joins TRBV11-2 to TRBJ1-5; TCRdb proposes TRBD1, but this gene call is untestable without DNA. The length of the CDR3 is 16 residues. Germline values: CDR1 SGHAT, CDR2 FQNNGV. CDR3 in amino acids: CASSFAGTGVGQPQHF.

The V and J genes are TRBV12-3 or TRBV12-4 and TRBJ1-2. CDR3 length: 14 amino acids. CDR3 loop: CASSLPSVVYGYTF.

V is TRBV6-1 and J is TRBJ2-5; TCRdb's D call of TRBD1 is untestable without DNA. Germline V gene lookup returns CDR1 MNHNS and CDR2 SASEGT. CDR3 length equals 14 residues. CDR3 loop: CASKSGGAQETQYF.

The CDR3 reads CASSPWGYTGNTIYF. This sequence joins TRBV7-2 and TRBJ1-3; TCRdb gives TRBD1 as the D gene, but with no DNA this cannot be confirmed. CDR3 length equals 15 residues. Germline lookup yields CDR1 SGHTA and CDR2 FQGNSA.

V gene TRBV3-1 combines with J gene TRBJ2-1. CDR3 length: 14 amino acids. Germline lookup yields CDR1 LGHDT and CDR2 YNNKEL (reference sequence). The CDR3 is CASSKGRTYNEQFF.

This chain joins TRBV7-2 and TRBJ2-1; TCRdb selects TRBD2, and the lack of DNA leaves this call unchecked. The germline V gene has CDR1 SGHTA and CDR2 FQGNSA. CDR3 length: 15 amino acids. This CDR3 reads CASSPSRLADNEQFF. Together with reference TRBV7-2 and TRBJ2-1, the CDR3 gives the full variable domain: GAGVSQSPSNKVTEKGKDVELRCDPISGHTALYWYRQSLGQGLEFLIYFQGNSAPDKSGLPSDRFSAERTGGSVSTLTIQRTQQEDSAVYLCASSPSRLADNEQFFGPGTRLTVL.

The J gene is TRBJ2-5, the V gene TRBV12-3 or TRBV12-4; the TRBD1 assignment by TCRdb is unverifiable without DNA. The CDR3 runs to 16 residues. CDR3: CASTPSGTGDQETQYF.

The J gene is TRBJ1-1, the V gene TRBV5-1; TCRdb outputs TRBD1, but without DNA this stays unchecked. The germline gives CDR1 SGHRS, CDR2 YFSETQ. This CDR3 comprises 15 residues. CDR3 amino acids: CASSYGPGTRIEAFF.

This chain joins TRBV3-1 and TRBJ2-3; TCRdb lists TRBD1, though no DNA is available to test this call. The CDR3 has 17 amino acids. From germline, CDR1 is LGHDT and CDR2 YNNKEL (reference sequence). Here the CDR3 reads CASSQDTWGGGADTQYF.

J is TRBJ1-4 and V is TRBV3-1; the D call from TCRdb, TRBD1, cannot be confirmed without DNA. CDR3 length equals 15 residues. Germline V gene sequence: CDR1 LGHDT, CDR2 YNNKEL (reference sequence). Here the CDR3 reads CASRFSRGTNEKLFF. Full variable domain (rest looked up from reference TRBV3-1 and TRBJ1-4): DTAVSQTPKYLVTQMGNDKSIKCEQNLGHDTMYWYKQDSKKFLKIMFSYNNKELIINETVPNRFSPKSPDKAHLNLHINSLELGDSAVYFCASRFSRGTNEKLFFGSGTQLSVL.

The chain employs TRBV25-1 and TRBJ1-2. The germline CDR1 and CDR2 sequences are MGHDK and SYGVNS. The CDR3 totals 13 residues. CDR3 sequence reads: CASSIYRFYGYTF.